These 10 T cell receptor beta chains share one sample of origin, sequenced in a study of cytomegalovirus exposure and HLA in healthy donors. PCR employed 60 Vbeta and 13 Jbeta primers. TCRdb's copy holds only in-frame clones and misses some; the assay was immunoSEQ multiplex PCR. The profile shows some 130,000 clones, roughly 70% of them singletons. Sequenced sample: PBMCs. The source is a man between 25 and 39 years old in good health and CMV-seronegative.

This clone was recorded only once. V gene TRBV6-5 combines with J gene TRBJ2-3, with TRBD2 matching over 9 bases. Unmatched junction bases numbered 8, after V lost 6 bases and J lost 7 bases. The CDR3 length is 14 residues. Germline CDR1 and CDR2: MNHEY and SVGAGI. DNA for the CDR3: TGTGCCAGCAGCCCGCGGGAGGGTTGGAATACGCAGTATTTT. Its translation is CASSPREGWNTQYF.

This chain joins TRBV7-6 and TRBJ2-2; 9 nucleotides align to TRBD2. The CDR3 covers 14 residues. Trimming at V came to 8 bases and at J to 5 bases, leaving 6 bases not matched to a gene. In germline, CDR1 is SGHVS, CDR2 FNYEAQ. The CDR3 DNA reads TGTGCCAGCGTAGCGGGAGACGGGACCGGGGAGCTGTTTTTT. Translated: CASVAGDGTGELFF.

The V call is TRBV25-1, the J call TRBJ2-1; TRBD1 might be the D (5 bases). V lost 3 bases and J lost 4, with 19 bases in between. The CDR3 runs to 17 residues. Germline CDR1 reads MGHDK; CDR2 reads SYGVNS. CDR3 in amino acids: CASSDPTPRGLYNEQFF. The CDR3 DNA reads TGTGCCAGCAGTGACCCCACACCTAGGGGTCTATACAATGAGCAGTTCTTC.

The V call is TRBV7-9, the J call TRBJ1-1, with a weak D call TRBD1 (6 bases). V lost 4 bases, J lost 4 bases, and 16 bases lay in between. The germline V gene encodes CDR1 SEHNR and CDR2 FQNEAQ (reference sequence). CDR3 length: 15 residues. CDR3 DNA sequence: TGTGCCAGCAGCTCAACAGGGAATTCAGGCACTGAAGCTTTCTTT. It yields the protein CASSSTGNSGTEAFF.

This chain connects TRBV11-2 to TRBJ2-3, with 12 nucleotides matching TRBD2. V shed 0 bases and J 4 bases; nucleotides not matched to a gene: 8. The germline V gene encodes CDR1 SGHAT and CDR2 FQNNGV. This CDR3 is 18 amino acids long. CDR3 region: CASSLDLASSGGADTQYF. CDR3 DNA sequence: TGTGCCAGCAGCTTAGATCTGGCGTCTAGCGGGGGGGCAGATACGCAGTATTTT. Complete variable domain (other parts from reference TRBV11-2 and TRBJ2-3): EAGVAQSPRYKIIEKRQSVAFWCNPISGHATLYWYQQILGQGPKLLIQFQNNGVVDDSQLPKDRFSAERLKGVDSTLKIQPAKLEDSAVYLCASSLDLASSGGADTQYFGPGTRLTVL.

This chain joins TRBV28 and TRBJ2-7, with D hard to call. Germline lookup yields CDR1 MDHEN and CDR2 SYDVKM. Between the trimmed V and J ends, which lost 5 bases and 0 bases, there was a span of 14 bases. The CDR3 contains 15 residues. The CDR3 loop is CASSPPQVSSYEQYF. CDR3 sequence (DNA): TGTGCCAGCAGTCCCCCGCAAGTTAGCTCCTACGAGCAGTACTTC.

The CDR3 DNA reads as TGTGCCAGCAGCAAAGACAGGGGTAACACTGAAGCTTTCTTT. Translation: CASSKDRGNTEAFF. The chain employs TRBV7-8 and TRBJ1-1, with 8 bases lining up with TRBD1. The CDR3 totals 14 residues. Germline V gene lookup returns CDR1 SGHVS and CDR2 FQNEAQ. Trimming took 5 bases from V and 2 from J; bases not matched to a gene: 4.

The chain is built from TRBV28 and TRBJ1-1, with a possible D match to TRBD1 (6 bases). The germline V and J ends were trimmed by 5 bases and 0 bases, with 13 bases remaining between them. This CDR3 is built from 15 residues. The germline gives CDR1 MDHEN, CDR2 SYDVKM. CDR3 nucleotides: TGTGCCAGCAGTGTAGGGGGATCCGTGAACACTGAAGCTTTCTTT. This gives the protein CASSVGGSVNTEAFF. Full variable domain (missing parts from reference TRBV28 and TRBJ1-1): DVKVTQSSRYLVKRTGEKVFLECVQDMDHENMFWYRQDPGLGLRLIYFSYDVKMKEKGDIPEGYSVSREKKERFSLILESASTNQTSMYLCASSVGGSVNTEAFFGQGTRLTVV.

Note on this clone: Other DNA sequences in the same sample also yield this CDR3. J is TRBJ1-2 and V is TRBV18; TRBD1 aligns across 7 bases. Trimming cost V 3 bases and J 4 bases; bases outside gene matches: 8. CDR1 KGHSH and CDR2 LQKENI come from the germline V gene. CDR3 length: 15 residues. CDR3 amino acids: CASSPEGTAIYGYTF. The CDR3 DNA is TGTGCCAGCTCACCGGAGGGGACAGCCATCTATGGCTACACCTTC.

The chain is built from TRBV2 and TRBJ1-5; no clear D gene. CDR3 length equals 11 residues. V was pared by 7 bases and J by 6 bases, with 7 bases between. The V gene's germline CDR1 is SNHLY and CDR2 FYNNEI. CDR3 region: CASMTTQPQHF. CDR3 nucleotide sequence: TGTGCCAGCATGACAACTCAGCCCCAGCATTTT.